This entry lists 5 T cell receptor beta chains sequenced from one sample in a study of PD-1 blockade in classical Hodgkin lymphoma (dated by TCRdb to the early 2020s). Receptor libraries were prepared by the immunoSEQ multiplex PCR assay. Held by TCRdb, this immuneACCESS table contains in-frame sequences only and omits some clones. Under half of the omission traces to an unresolved V gene where checked; the cause of the rest is unknown. The sample includes fewer than 20,000 clones, with about four fifths observed a single time. The ten largest clones capture less than 1.5% of the sample. Per the publication, the time point label means: newly diagnosed, previously untreated cHL patient sample. A Miltenyi CD4+ T cell isolation kit was used for magnetic negative selection to purify CD4+ T cells from thawed PBMCs. The sample comprised CD4+ T cells from blood. These receptors were obtained from a human donor with classical Hodgkin lymphoma.

V is TRBV7-6 and J is TRBJ2-3; D not certain. Trimming stripped 8 bases from V and 3 bases from J, with 12 bases between. This CDR3 spans 13 amino acids. CDR1 is SGHVS, CDR2 FNYEAQ, per germline. Here the CDR3 DNA reads TGTGCCAGCGGGGTGGCTGGGACAGATACGCAGTATTTT. The encoded protein is CASGVAGTDTQYF.

This chain joins TRBV6-6 and TRBJ1-1, with D uncertain. From germline, CDR1 is MNHNY and CDR2 SVGAGI (reference sequence). Trimming stripped 4 bases from V and 1 base from J, with 1 base between. The CDR3 is 11 residues long. The CDR3 nucleotides read TGTGCCAGCAGTTCGAACACTGAAGCTTTCTTT. It yields the protein CASSSNTEAFF.

The chain links TRBV29-1 to TRBJ2-1; D is ambiguous. Germline V gives CDR1 SQVTM, CDR2 ANQGSEA. This CDR3 contains 12 residues. The V gene lost 8 bases and the J gene lost 8 bases, with 16 bases spanning the gap. The CDR3 DNA sequence: TGCAGCATTCGACTGGAGTGGGATGAGCAGTTCTTC. This gives the protein CSIRLEWDEQFF.

J is TRBJ2-1 and V is TRBV6-1, with no clear D. Trimming removed 5 bases at V and 2 bases at J, with 13 bases between. CDR3 length: 15 residues. Germline V lookup: CDR1 MNHNS, CDR2 SASEGT. Here the CDR3 reads CASSPIPGTYNEQFF. The CDR3 DNA sequence: TGTGCCAGCAGTCCAATCCCTGGCACCTACAATGAGCAGTTCTTC.

The chain links TRBV5-6 to TRBJ2-7, with TRBD1 matching over 9 bases. Germline V gives CDR1 SGHDT, CDR2 YYEEEE. V shed 4 bases and J 3 bases; nucleotides not matched to a gene: 8. The CDR3 runs to 15 residues. For the CDR3, the DNA is TGTGCCAGCAGCCGGGAAGACAGGGGGTTCTACGAGCAGTACTTC. Translation: CASSREDRGFYEQYF.